This T cell receptor beta chain stems from a study of CD8+ T cells in alopecia areata. The wider study: Tofacitinib dosing lasted 6 to 18 months, which was then followed by 6 months off drug.

Following extraction, RNA underwent reverse transcription to cDNA, which served as the sequencing template. The method was immunoSEQ multiplex PCR; TCRdb's version includes in-frame clones alone and lacks a portion of them. This sample has 140,000 to 150,000 clones; around 50% occur once, and the top ten carry more than 15%. The sample holds a few counts of this clone. Just one base apart from a much larger clone, this may be a read error. Treatment specified: oral pan-JAK inhibitor, 5-10 mg twice daily. PBMCs, the starting material, were the source of sorted CD4+ and CD8+ T cells. Germline-derived CDR1 and CDR2 are MRHNA and SNTAGT. This CDR3 has 14 residues. V lost 3 bases to trimming and J lost 4 bases; unmatched junction nucleotides: 1.

The chain joins TRBV6-4 to TRBJ2-3, with TRBD1 identical over 10 bases. Sequenced material: CD8+ T cells sorted from blood, taken at week 4, from a patient treated with tofacitinib. The sequence derives from a human donor with alopecia areata. CDR3 sequence: CASSETGGADTQYF. The CDR3 DNA reads as TGTGCCAGCAGTGAGACAGGGGGCGCAGATACGCAGTATTTT.